This T cell receptor (beta chain) was identified during a study of cytomegalovirus exposure and HLA in healthy donors. Study-wide points: Confirmation was obtained in vitro that a few CMV-associated chains are specific for CMV antigens. According to the study, around 180 TCR beta chains were cytomegalovirus-associated. Accurate predictions that matched the HLA-A and HLA-B alleles of most subjects were reportedly made from TCR beta sequences.

In the PCR, 60 Vbeta and 13 Jbeta primers were used. Only in-frame clones appear in the TCRdb table, and some are missing; sequencing was by immunoSEQ multiplex PCR. The table has about 130,000 clones, around 77% seen once. For this clone: The antigen is not known.

Germline loops: CDR1 MNHNY, CDR2 SVGAGI (reference sequence). V was cut by 7 bases and J by 2 bases, with 9 bases left in between. CDR3 length: 13 amino acids. Unrecorded immune exposures were likely, despite nominal health at sampling. The material sequenced was PBMCs. The origin of this receptor is a woman in her forties in good health and CMV-seropositive. This rearrangement joins TRBV6-6 to TRBJ2-1; possibly TRBD2 for D (5 bases). This chain's CDR3 is CASTGWTYNEQFF. CDR3 coding DNA: TGTGCCAGCACGGGATGGACCTACAATGAGCAGTTCTTC.